What follows describes a single TCR beta chain. Its antigen is unidentified. The data stem from a study of T cell responses to AZD1222 COVID-19 vaccine. Findings and limits, study-wide: A rise in Spike-specific TCR breadth and depth followed two AZD1222 doses. The span of vaccine-associated CD4 TCRs extended across spike, with dominance at 160-218 and 743-854.

Produced via immunoSEQ multiplex PCR; TCRdb's table is partial and in-frame only. This table holds 45,000 to 60,000 clones, around 92% found once. The CDR3 covers 15 residues. The J segment lost 5 bases and the V segment lost 5 bases, leaving 6 bases of the junction unmatched. Germline CDR1 SSHAT, CDR2 FNYEAQ (reference sequence). V gene TRBV7-7 combines with J gene TRBJ2-2; TRBD1 agrees at 9 bases. Sequenced material: peripheral blood, taken on day 0 of AZD1222 vaccination. This TCR was sampled from an adult in good health. The CDR3 loop reads CASSPGQGRTGELFF. The CDR3 coding sequence is TGTGCCAGCAGCCCGGGACAGGGCAGGACCGGGGAGCTGTTTTTT.